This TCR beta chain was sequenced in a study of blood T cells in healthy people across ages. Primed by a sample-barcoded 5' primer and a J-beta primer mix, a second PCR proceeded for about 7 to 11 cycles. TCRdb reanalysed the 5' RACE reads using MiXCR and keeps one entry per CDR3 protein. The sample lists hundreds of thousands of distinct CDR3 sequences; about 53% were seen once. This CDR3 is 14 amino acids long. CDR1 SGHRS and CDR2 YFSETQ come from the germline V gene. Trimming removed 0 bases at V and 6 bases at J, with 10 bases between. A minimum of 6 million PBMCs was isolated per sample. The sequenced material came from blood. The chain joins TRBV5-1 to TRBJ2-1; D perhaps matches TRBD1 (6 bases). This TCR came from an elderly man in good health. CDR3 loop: CASSLAAGANEQFF. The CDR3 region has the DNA TGCGCCAGCAGCTTGGCCGCAGGGGCCAATGAGCAGTTCTTC.